Listed here is a single T cell receptor beta chain. Its cognate antigen is unknown. These data belong to a study of T cell responses to AZD1222 COVID-19 vaccine. Whole-study results and caveats: Receipt of two AZD1222 doses was followed by a rise in Spike-specific TCR breadth and depth.

Some clones are missing from TCRdb's copy, which holds only in-frame ones; the method was immunoSEQ multiplex PCR. The sample shows some 120,000 clones, around 88% of them seen only once. The CDR3 runs 14 residues. In germline, CDR1 is LNHDA, CDR2 SQIVND (reference sequence). Trimming left V 2 bases short and J 4 bases short, with 9 bases between. The V gene is TRBV19, the J gene TRBJ1-5, with D unclear. Here the sequenced sample was peripheral blood, taken on day 0 of AZD1222 vaccination. This sequence was found in an adult in good health. In DNA form, the CDR3 reads TGTGCCAGTAGTATATCGCAGGTGAATCAGCCCCAGCATTTT. Translating it yields CASSISQVNQPQHF.